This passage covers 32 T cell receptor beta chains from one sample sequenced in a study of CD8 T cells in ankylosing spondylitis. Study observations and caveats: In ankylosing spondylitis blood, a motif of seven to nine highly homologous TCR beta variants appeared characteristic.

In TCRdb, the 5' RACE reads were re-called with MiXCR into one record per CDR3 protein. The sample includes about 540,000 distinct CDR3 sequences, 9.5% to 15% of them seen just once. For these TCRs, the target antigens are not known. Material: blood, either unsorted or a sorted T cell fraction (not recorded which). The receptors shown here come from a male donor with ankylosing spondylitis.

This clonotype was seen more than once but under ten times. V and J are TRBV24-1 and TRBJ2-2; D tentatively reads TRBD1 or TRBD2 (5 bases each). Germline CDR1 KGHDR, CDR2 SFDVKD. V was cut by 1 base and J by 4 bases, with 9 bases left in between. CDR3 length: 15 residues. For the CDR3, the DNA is TGTGCCACCAGTGATTTCGGGGCGAGCACCGGGGAGCTGTTTTTT. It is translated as CATSDFGASTGELFF.

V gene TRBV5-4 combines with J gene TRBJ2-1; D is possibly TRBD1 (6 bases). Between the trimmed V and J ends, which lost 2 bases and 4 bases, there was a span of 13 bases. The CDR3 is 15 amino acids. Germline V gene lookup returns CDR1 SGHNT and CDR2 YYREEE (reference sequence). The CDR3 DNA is TGTGCCAGCAGCTTTGAAGGGGGAACTTACAATGAGCAGTTCTTC. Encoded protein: CASSFEGGTYNEQFF.

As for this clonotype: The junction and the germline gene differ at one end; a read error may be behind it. Here the CDR3 DNA reads TGTGCCAGCAGCTTAGCCGGACAGGCTAGGGTCTTC. Amino acids: CASSLAGQARVF. This chain links TRBV7-8 with TRBJ2-1, with TRBD1 matching over 7 bases. The CDR3 has 12 amino acids. The germline V gene has CDR1 SGHVS and CDR2 FQNEAQ.

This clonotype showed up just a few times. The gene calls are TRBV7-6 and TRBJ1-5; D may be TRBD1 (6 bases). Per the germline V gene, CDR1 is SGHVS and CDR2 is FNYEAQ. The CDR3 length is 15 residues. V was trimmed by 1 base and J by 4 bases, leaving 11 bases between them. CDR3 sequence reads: CASSLEWGPNQPQHF. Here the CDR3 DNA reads TGTGCCAGCAGCTTAGAATGGGGGCCAAATCAGCCCCAGCATTTT.

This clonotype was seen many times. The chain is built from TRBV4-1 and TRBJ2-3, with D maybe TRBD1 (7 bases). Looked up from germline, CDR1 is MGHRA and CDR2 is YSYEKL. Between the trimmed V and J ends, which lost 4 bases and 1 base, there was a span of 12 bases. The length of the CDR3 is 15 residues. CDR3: CASSPGGGGTDTQYF. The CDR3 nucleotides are TGCGCCAGCAGCCCCGGAGGGGGCGGCACAGATACGCAGTATTTT.

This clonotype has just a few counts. CDR3 sequence reads: CSVLAGGPYNEQFF. The CDR3 region has the DNA TGCAGCGTTTTAGCGGGAGGGCCCTACAATGAGCAGTTCTTC. The rearrangement links TRBV29-1 to TRBJ2-1, with TRBD2 identical over 11 bases. The CDR3 loop spans 14 amino acids. CDR1 is SQVTM and CDR2 is ANQGSEA in the germline V gene. Trimming took 5 bases from V and 2 from J; bases not matched to a gene: 2.

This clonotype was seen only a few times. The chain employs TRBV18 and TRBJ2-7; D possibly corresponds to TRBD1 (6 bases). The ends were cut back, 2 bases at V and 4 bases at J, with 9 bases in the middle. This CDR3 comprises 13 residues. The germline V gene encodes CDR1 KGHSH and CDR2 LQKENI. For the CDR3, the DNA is TGTGCCAGCTCACCATCAGGGGCGTACGAGCAGTACGTC. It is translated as CASSPSGAYEQYV.

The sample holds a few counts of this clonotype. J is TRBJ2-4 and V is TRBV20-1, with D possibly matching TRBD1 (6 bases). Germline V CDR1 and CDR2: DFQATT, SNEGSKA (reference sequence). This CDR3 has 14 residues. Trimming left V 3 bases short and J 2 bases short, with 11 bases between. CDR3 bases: TGCAGTGCTAGGGACAGCCCTTCCAAAAACATTCAGTACTTC. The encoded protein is CSARDSPSKNIQYF.

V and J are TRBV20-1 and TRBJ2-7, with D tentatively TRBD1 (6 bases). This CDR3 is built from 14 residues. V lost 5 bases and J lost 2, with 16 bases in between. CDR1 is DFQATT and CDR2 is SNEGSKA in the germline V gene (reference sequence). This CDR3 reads CSAHQDRSTYEQYF. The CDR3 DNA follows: TGCAGTGCTCACCAAGACAGGTCTACCTACGAGCAGTACTTC.

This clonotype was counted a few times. This CDR3 reads CASSLRTTDSPLHF. The DNA for the CDR3 is TGTGCCAGCAGTTTACGGACGACGGATTCACCCCTCCACTTT. The rearrangement joins TRBV27 to TRBJ1-6, with D unclear. The V end was cut by 2 bases, the J end by 8 bases, with 10 bases between. This CDR3 has 14 residues. CDR1 is MNHEY and CDR2 is SMNVEV in the germline V gene (reference sequence).

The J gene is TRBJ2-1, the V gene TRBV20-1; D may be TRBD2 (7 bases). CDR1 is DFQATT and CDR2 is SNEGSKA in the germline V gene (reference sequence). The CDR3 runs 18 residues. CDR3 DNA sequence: TGCAGGGCAAAGGGGCCTTGGGGGCGGGGGTCGCTTTACAATGAGCAGTTCTTC. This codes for CRAKGPWGRGSLYNEQFF.

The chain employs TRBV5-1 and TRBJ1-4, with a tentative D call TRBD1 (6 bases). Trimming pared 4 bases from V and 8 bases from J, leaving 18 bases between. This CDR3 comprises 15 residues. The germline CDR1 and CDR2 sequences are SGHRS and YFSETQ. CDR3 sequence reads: CASSLQGGEEEKLFF. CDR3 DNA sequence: TGCGCCAGCAGCCTACAGGGCGGGGAGGAAGAAAAACTGTTTTTT.

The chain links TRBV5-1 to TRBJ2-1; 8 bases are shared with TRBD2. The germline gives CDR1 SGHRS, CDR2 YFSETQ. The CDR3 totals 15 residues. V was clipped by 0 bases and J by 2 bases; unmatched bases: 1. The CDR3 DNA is TGCGCCAGCAGCTTGGAAGCGGGGGCCTACAATGAGCAGTTCTTC. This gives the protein CASSLEAGAYNEQFF.

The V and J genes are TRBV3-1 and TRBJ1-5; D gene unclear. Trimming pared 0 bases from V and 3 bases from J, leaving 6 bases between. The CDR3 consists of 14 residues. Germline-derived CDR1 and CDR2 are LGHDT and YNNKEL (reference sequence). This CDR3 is CASSQDLVNQPQHF. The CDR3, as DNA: TGTGCCAGCAGCCAAGACTTAGTCAATCAGCCCCAGCATTTT. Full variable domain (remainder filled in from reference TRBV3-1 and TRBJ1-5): DTAVSQTPKYLVTQMGNDKSIKCEQNLGHDTMYWYKQDSKKFLKIMFSYNNKELIINETVPNRFSPKSPDKAHLNLHINSLELGDSAVYFCASSQDLVNQPQHFGDGTRLSIL.

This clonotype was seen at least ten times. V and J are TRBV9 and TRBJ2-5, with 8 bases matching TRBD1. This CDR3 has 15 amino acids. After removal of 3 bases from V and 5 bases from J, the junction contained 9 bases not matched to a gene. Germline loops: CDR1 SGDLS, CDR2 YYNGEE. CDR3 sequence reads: CASSARRGLQETQYF. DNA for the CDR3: TGTGCCAGCAGCGCACGCAGGGGGCTTCAGGAGACCCAGTACTTC.

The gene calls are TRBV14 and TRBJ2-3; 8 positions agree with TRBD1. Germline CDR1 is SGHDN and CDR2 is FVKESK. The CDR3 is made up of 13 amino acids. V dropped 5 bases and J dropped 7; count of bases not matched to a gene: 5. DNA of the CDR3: TGTGCCAGCAGCTCACGACAGGGGTATACGCAGTATTTT. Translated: CASSSRQGYTQYF.

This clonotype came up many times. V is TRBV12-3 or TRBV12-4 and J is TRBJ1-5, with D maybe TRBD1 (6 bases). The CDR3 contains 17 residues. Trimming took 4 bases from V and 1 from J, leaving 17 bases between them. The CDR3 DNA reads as TGTGCCAGCAGTTCTCCACTTACAGGGTTCAGCAATCAGCCCCAGCATTTT. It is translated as CASSSPLTGFSNQPQHF.

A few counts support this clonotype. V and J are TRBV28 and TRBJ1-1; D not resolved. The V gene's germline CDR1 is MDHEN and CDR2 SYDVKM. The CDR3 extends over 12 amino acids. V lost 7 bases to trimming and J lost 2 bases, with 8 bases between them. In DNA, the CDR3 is TGTGCCAGCATGGCAGTTAACACTGAAGCTTTCTTT. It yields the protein CASMAVNTEAFF.

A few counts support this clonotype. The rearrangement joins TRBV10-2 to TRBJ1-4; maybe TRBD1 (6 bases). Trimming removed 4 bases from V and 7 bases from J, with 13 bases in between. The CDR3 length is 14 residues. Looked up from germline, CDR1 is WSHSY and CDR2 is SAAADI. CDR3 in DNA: TGCGCCAGCAGTGTGGGGGGCTGGGGTGAAAAACTGTTTTTT. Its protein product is CASSVGGWGEKLFF.

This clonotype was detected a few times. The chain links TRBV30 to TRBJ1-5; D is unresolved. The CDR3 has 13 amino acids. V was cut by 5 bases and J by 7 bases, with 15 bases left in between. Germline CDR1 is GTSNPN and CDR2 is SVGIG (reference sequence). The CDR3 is CAWAPPVGQPQHF. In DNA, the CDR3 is TGTGCCTGGGCTCCTCCCGTGGGGCAGCCCCAGCATTTT.

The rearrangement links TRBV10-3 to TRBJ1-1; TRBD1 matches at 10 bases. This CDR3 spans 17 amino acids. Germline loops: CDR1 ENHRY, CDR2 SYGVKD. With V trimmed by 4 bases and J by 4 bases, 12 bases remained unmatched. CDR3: CAISAYPGQGYSTEAFF. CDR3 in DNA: TGTGCCATCAGTGCTTACCCGGGACAGGGGTATAGCACTGAAGCTTTCTTT.

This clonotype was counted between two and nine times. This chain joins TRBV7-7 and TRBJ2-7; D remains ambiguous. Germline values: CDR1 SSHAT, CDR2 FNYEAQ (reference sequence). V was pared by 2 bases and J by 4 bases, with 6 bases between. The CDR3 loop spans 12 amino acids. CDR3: CASSLIIYEQYV. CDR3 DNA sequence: TGTGCCAGCAGCTTAATCATATACGAGCAGTACGTC.

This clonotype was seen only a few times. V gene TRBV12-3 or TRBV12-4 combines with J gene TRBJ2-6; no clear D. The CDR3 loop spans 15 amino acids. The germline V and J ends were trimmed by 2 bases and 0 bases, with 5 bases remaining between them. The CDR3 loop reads CASSLLNSGANVLTF. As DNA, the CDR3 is TGTGCCAGCAGTTTATTAAACTCTGGGGCCAACGTCCTGACTTTC.

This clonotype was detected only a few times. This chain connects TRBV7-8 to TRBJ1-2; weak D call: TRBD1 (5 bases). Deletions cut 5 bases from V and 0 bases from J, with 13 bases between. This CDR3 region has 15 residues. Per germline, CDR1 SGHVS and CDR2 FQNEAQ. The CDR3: CASSPRGLSNYGYTF. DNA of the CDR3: TGTGCCAGCAGCCCAAGGGGACTTTCTAACTATGGCTACACCTTC.

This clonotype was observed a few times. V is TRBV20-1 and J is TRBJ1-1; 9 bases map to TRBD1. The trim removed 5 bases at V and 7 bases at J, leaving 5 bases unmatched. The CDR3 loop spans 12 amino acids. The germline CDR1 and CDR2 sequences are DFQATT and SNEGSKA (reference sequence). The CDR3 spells CSALRTGVEAFF. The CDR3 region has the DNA TGCAGTGCTTTAAGGACAGGGGTTGAAGCTTTCTTT.

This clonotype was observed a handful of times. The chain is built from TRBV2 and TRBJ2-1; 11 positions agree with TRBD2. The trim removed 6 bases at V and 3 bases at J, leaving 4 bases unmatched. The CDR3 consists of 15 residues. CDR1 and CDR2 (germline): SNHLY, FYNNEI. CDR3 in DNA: TGTGCCAGCAGGGAACTAGCGGGAGACTACAATGAGCAGTTCTTC. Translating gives CASRELAGDYNEQFF.

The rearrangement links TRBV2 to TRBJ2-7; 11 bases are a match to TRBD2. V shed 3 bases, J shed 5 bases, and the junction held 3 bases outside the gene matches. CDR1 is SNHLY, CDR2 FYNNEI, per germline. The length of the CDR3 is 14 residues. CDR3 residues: CASSDPSGRNEQYV. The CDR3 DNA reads TGTGCCAGCAGTGACCCTAGCGGGAGGAACGAGCAGTACGTC.

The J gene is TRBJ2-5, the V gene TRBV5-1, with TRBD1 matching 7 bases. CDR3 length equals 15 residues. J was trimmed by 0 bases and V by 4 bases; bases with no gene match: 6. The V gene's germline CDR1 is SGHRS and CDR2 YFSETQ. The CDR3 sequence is CASSAYGTDQETQYF. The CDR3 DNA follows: TGCGCCAGCAGCGCGTACGGGACAGACCAAGAGACCCAGTACTTC.

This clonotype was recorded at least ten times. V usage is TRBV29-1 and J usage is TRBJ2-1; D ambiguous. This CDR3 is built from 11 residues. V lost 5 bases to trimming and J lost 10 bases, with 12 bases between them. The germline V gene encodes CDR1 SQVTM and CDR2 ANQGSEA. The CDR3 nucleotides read TGCAGCGTTAACGGAGCAAGGGAGCAGTTCTTC. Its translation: CSVNGAREQFF.

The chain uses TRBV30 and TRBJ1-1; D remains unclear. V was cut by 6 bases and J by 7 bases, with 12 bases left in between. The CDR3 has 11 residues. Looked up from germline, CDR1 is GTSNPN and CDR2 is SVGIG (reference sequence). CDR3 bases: TGTGCCTGTACCACCCGGGGTGAAGCTTTCTTT. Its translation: CACTTRGEAFF.

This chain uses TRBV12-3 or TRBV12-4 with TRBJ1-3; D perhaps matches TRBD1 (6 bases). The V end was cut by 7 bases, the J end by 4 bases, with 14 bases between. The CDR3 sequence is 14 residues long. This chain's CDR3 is CASTRNRDGNTIYF. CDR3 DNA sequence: TGTGCCAGCACTCGGAACAGGGACGGAAACACCATATATTTT.

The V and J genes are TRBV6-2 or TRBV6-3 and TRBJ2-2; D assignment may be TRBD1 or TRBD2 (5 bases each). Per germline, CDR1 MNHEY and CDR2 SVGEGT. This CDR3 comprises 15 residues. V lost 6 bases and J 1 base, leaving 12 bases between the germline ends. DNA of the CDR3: TGTGCCAGCAGATGGGACCTGGTGAACACCGGGGAGCTGTTTTTT. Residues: CASRWDLVNTGELFF.